This T cell receptor beta chain was captured in a study of OX40 agonist ivuxolimab in advanced cancers. J lost 4 bases, V lost 7 bases, and 19 bases had no gene match. Germline V gene lookup returns CDR1 SGHTA and CDR2 FQGNSA. The CDR3 has 19 residues. Sequencing used immunoSEQ multiplex PCR; TCRdb keeps in-frame clones, though not all of them. The sample yields more than 60,000 clones, about 88% seen once. V usage is TRBV7-2 and J usage is TRBJ2-2, with 9 bases identical to TRBD2. This TCR came from an adult with an advanced solid tumor such as melanoma, head and neck, liver or kidney cancer. This sample comprised CD4+ or CD8+ T cells sorted from blood, obtained in a trial of the OX40 agonist ivuxolimab. The CDR3 loop reads CASTRRAVAGGPVTGELFF. In nucleotides, the CDR3 is TGTGCCAGCACCAGAAGGGCGGTGGCGGGGGGGCCGGTCACCGGGGAGCTGTTTTTT.